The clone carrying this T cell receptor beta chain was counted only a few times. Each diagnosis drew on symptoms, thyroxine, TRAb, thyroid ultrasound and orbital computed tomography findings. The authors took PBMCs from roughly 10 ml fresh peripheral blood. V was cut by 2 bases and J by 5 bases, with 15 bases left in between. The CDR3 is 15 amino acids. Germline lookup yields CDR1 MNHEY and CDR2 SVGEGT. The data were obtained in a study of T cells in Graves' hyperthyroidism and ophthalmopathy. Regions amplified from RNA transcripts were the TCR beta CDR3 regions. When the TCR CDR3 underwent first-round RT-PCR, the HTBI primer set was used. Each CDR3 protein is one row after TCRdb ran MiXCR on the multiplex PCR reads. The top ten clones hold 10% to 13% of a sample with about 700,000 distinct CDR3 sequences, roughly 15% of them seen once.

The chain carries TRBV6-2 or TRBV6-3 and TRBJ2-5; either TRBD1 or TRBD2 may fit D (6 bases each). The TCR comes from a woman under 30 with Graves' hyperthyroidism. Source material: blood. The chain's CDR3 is CASSYGGLGGETQYF. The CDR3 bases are TGTGCCAGCAGTTACGGGGGCCTTGGAGGGGAGACCCAGTACTTC.